Below are 17 T cell receptor beta chains sequenced from a single sample in a study of T cell changes during pregnancy in multiple sclerosis. Assay: immunoSEQ multiplex PCR; the TCRdb copy retains only in-frame clones and omits some. The sample gives approximately 39,000 clones, 85% to 95% of which show up once; less than 1.5% is in the top ten. Sequenced sample: PBMCs (not recorded whether the cells were cultured). The receptor set was obtained from a female donor with multiple sclerosis, enrolled in a pregnancy study.

This chain joins TRBV5-1 and TRBJ2-1, with no clear D. This CDR3 has 11 residues. Germline V CDR1 and CDR2: SGHRS, YFSETQ. V was pared by 5 bases and J by 10 bases, with 10 bases between. The CDR3 reads CASREVLEQFF. The CDR3 DNA reads as TGCGCCAGCAGGGAAGTCCTAGAGCAGTTCTTC. The whole variable domain, remainder taken from reference TRBV5-1 and TRBJ2-1, is KAGVTQTPRYLIKTRGQQVTLSCSPISGHRSVSWYQQTPGQGLQFLFEYFSETQRNKGNFPGRFSGRQFSNSRSEMNVSTLELGDSALYLCASREVLEQFFGPGTRLTVL.

This clone came up once. V gene TRBV6-5 combines with J gene TRBJ1-3; D might be TRBD1 (5 bases). Trimming left V 2 bases short and J 8 bases short, with 13 bases between. There are 14 residues in the CDR3. In germline, CDR1 is MNHEY, CDR2 SVGAGI. The CDR3 region has the DNA TGTGCCAGCAGTTACAGGGGACTAGGGCACACCATATATTTT. This translates into CASSYRGLGHTIYF.

This clone is a singleton in its sample. The V gene is TRBV6-6, the J gene TRBJ1-6; D unresolved. Germline assignment: CDR1 MNHNY and CDR2 SVGAGI (reference sequence). The CDR3 is 16 residues long. V shed 5 bases and J shed 3 bases, with 14 bases lying between them. The CDR3 protein is CASSGGPGGYNSPLHF. In DNA form, the CDR3 reads TGTGCCAGCAGTGGAGGGCCCGGCGGCTATAATTCACCCCTCCACTTT.

This clone was seen only once. The chain combines TRBV11-3 with TRBJ2-1, with 9 bases matching TRBD1. Germline V gene sequence: CDR1 SGHNT, CDR2 YENEEA. The trim removed 0 bases at V and 7 bases at J, leaving 7 bases unmatched. The CDR3 length is 16 residues. The CDR3 sequence is CASSLDEGQGRNEQFF. In DNA form, the CDR3 reads TGTGCCAGCAGCTTAGACGAAGGACAGGGGCGGAATGAGCAGTTCTTC.

J is TRBJ2-3 and V is TRBV28, with TRBD2 matching 10 bases. V lost 4 bases and J lost 1; bases outside the gene matches: 14. Germline CDR1 reads MDHEN; CDR2 reads SYDVKM. CDR3 length: 19 residues. The CDR3 reads CASSYPGLASPKRTDTQYF. CDR3 nucleotide sequence: TGTGCCAGCAGTTACCCGGGACTAGCGAGCCCGAAGCGCACAGATACGCAGTATTTT. Filled out from reference TRBV28 and TRBJ2-3, the complete variable domain reads DVKVTQSSRYLVKRTGEKVFLECVQDMDHENMFWYRQDPGLGLRLIYFSYDVKMKEKGDIPEGYSVSREKKERFSLILESASTNQTSMYLCASSYPGLASPKRTDTQYFGPGTRLTVL.

This clone was seen a single time. The gene calls are TRBV19 and TRBJ2-5, with D possibly being TRBD2 (6 bases). The CDR3 runs 14 residues. Trimming stripped 3 bases from V and 3 bases from J, with 11 bases between. CDR1 LNHDA and CDR2 SQIVND come from the germline V gene (reference sequence). CDR3 DNA: TGTGCCAGTAGTATCTCTGCGGGAAAAGAGACCCAGTACTTC. This translates into CASSISAGKETQYF.

The chain recombines TRBV2 with TRBJ1-5; D unresolved. Germline CDR1 SNHLY, CDR2 FYNNEI. V shed 9 bases and J shed 6 bases, with 21 bases lying between them. The CDR3 consists of 15 residues. The CDR3 spells CASEAGLRAGQPQHF. The DNA for the CDR3 is TGTGCCAGTGAAGCTGGCCTTCGGGCAGGTCAGCCCCAGCATTTT.

This clone occurred once. The rearrangement links TRBV12-5 to TRBJ1-2; unclear D gene. The CDR3 extends over 14 amino acids. The ends were cut back, 6 bases at V and 4 bases at J, with 15 bases in the middle. Germline CDR1 LGHNT, CDR2 FRNRAP. The CDR3 DNA follows: TGTGCTAGTGGATCCAGTCCGGTGGGCTATGGCTACACCTTC. Translating it yields CASGSSPVGYGYTF.

The chain is built from TRBV11-2 and TRBJ2-3; D call uncertain. This CDR3 is built from 14 residues. Germline CDR1 and CDR2: SGHAT and FQNNGV. V lost 3 bases, J lost 1 base, and 8 bases lay in between. The CDR3 bases are TGTGCCAGCAGCTTTGATGTGGGCACAGATACGCAGTATTTT. Translating it yields CASSFDVGTDTQYF.

V is TRBV5-1 and J is TRBJ1-5, with D uncertain. Trimming took off 2 bases at V and 6 bases at J, with 15 bases between the two ends. The CDR3 covers 15 residues. Per the germline V gene, CDR1 is SGHRS and CDR2 is YFSETQ. CDR3 sequence (DNA): TGCGCCAGCAGCTTAAATGCAGAATCGGGTCAGCCCCAGCATTTT. The encoded protein is CASSLNAESGQPQHF.

The chain has TRBV2 and TRBJ2-1, with a tentative D call TRBD1 (5 bases). The CDR3 is 15 residues long. The germline V and J ends were trimmed by 6 bases and 0 bases, with 12 bases remaining between them. Germline CDR1 and CDR2: SNHLY and FYNNEI. CDR3 in DNA: TGTGCCAGCAGAGCTTTGGACAACTCCTACAATGAGCAGTTCTTC. Protein product: CASRALDNSYNEQFF.

The CDR3: CSVEGSSGGGTDTQYF. As DNA, the CDR3 is TGCAGCGTTGAAGGGTCTAGCGGAGGGGGCACAGATACGCAGTATTTT. The V and J genes are TRBV29-1 and TRBJ2-3; 7 bases line up with TRBD2. Germline V lookup: CDR1 SQVTM, CDR2 ANQGSEA. The CDR3 spans 16 residues. V was clipped by 1 base and J by 1 base; unmatched bases: 8.

The chain is built from TRBV14 and TRBJ1-3; D remains ambiguous. V was cut by 1 base and J by 4 bases, with 5 bases left in between. The length of the CDR3 is 13 residues. CDR1 and CDR2 from the germline V gene are SGHDN and FVKESK. The CDR3: CASSQVRGNTIYF. In DNA, the CDR3 is TGTGCCAGCAGCCAAGTTAGGGGAAACACCATATATTTT.

CDR3 sequence reads: CASRASGSAGELFF. In DNA, the CDR3 is TGTGCCAGCAGAGCTAGCGGGAGCGCCGGGGAGCTGTTTTTT. The chain is built from TRBV6-4 and TRBJ2-2; 10 bases align to TRBD2. The germline V gene has CDR1 MRHNA and CDR2 SNTAGT. Trimming at V came to 6 bases and at J to 6 bases, leaving 4 bases not matched to a gene. This CDR3 region has 14 residues.

The V and J genes are TRBV27 and TRBJ1-2, with 8 bases matching TRBD1. Unmatched junction bases numbered 16, after V lost 3 bases and J lost 4 bases. Germline CDR1 reads MNHEY; CDR2 reads SMNVEV (reference sequence). The CDR3 sequence is 18 residues long. CDR3 DNA: TGTGCCAGCAGTTTTACCGGGACAGGCGCTCGTATGTCCTATGGCTACACCTTC. Translated, it gives CASSFTGTGARMSYGYTF.

In its sample, this clone ranks as medium-sized. The J gene is TRBJ2-3, the V gene TRBV30; D is uncertain. In germline, CDR1 is GTSNPN, CDR2 SVGIG (reference sequence). V was pared by 1 base and J by 0 bases, with 5 bases between. This CDR3 spans 13 amino acids. Here the CDR3 DNA reads TGTGCCTGGAGTGGAATAAGCACAGATACGCAGTATTTT. Translated: CAWSGISTDTQYF.

This clone has just one count. The chain joins TRBV19 to TRBJ2-3, with a possible D match to TRBD1 (5 bases). The CDR3 totals 16 residues. Germline lookup yields CDR1 LNHDA and CDR2 SQIVND (reference sequence). Trimming left V 5 bases short and J 0 bases short, with 15 bases between. The chain's CDR3 is CASSPSRVPSTDTQYF. CDR3 DNA sequence: TGTGCCAGTAGTCCGTCCAGGGTACCCAGCACAGATACGCAGTATTTT.